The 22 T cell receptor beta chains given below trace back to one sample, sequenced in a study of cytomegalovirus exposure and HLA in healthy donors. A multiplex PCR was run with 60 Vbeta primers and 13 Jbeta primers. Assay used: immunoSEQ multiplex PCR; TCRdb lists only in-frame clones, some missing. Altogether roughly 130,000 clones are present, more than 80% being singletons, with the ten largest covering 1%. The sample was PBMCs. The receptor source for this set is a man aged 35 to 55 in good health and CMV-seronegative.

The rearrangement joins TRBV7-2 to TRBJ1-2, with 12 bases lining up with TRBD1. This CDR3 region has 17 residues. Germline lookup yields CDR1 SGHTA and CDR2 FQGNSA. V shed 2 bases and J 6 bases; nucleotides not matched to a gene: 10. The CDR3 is CASSLPTGTGGPNGYTF. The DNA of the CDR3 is TGTGCCAGCAGCTTACCTACCGGGACAGGGGGCCCCAATGGCTACACCTTC.

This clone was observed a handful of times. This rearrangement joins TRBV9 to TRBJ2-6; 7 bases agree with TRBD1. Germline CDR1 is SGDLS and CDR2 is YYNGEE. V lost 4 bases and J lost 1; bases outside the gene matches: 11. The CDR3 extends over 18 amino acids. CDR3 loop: CASSPGTDGGSGANVLTF. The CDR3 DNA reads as TGTGCCAGCAGCCCCGGGACAGACGGAGGATCTGGGGCCAACGTCCTGACTTTC.

The CDR3 spells CASRPGGSGLNTEAFF. The DNA of the CDR3 is TGTGCCAGCAGGCCGGGGGGATCGGGGTTGAACACTGAAGCTTTCTTT. This chain connects TRBV6-6 to TRBJ1-1, with D possibly TRBD1 on 5 matching bases. This CDR3 contains 16 residues. Trimming left V 6 bases short and J 0 bases short, with 17 bases between. Germline V gene sequence: CDR1 MNHNY, CDR2 SVGAGI (reference sequence).

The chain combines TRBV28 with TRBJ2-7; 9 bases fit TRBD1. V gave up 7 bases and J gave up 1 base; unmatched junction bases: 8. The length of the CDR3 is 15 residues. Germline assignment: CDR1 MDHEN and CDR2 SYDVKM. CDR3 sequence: CASTPGQGGSYEQYF. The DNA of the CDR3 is TGTGCCAGCACCCCGGGACAGGGAGGATCCTACGAGCAGTACTTC.

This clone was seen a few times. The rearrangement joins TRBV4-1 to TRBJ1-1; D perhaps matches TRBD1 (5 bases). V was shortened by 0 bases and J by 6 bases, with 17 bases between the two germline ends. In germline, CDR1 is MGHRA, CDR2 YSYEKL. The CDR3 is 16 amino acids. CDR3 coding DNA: TGCGCCAGCAGCCAAGAAAGGCAGGGAGGATTGGCTGAAGCTTTCTTT. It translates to CASSQERQGGLAEAFF.

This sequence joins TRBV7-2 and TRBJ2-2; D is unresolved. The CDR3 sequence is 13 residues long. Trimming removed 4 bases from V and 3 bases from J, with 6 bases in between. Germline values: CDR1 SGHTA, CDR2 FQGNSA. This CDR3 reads CASSSQYTGELFF. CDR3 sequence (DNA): TGTGCCAGCAGCTCACAGTACACCGGGGAGCTGTTTTTT.

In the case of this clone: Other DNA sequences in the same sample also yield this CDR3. In nucleotides, the CDR3 is TGTGCCAGCAGACCCGGACAGGGGTATTATGGCTACACCTTC. Translation: CASRPGQGYYGYTF. The chain links TRBV28 to TRBJ1-2; 9 bases line up with TRBD1. The germline V gene encodes CDR1 MDHEN and CDR2 SYDVKM. The CDR3 contains 14 residues. Unmatched junction bases numbered 7, after V lost 6 bases and J lost 5 bases.

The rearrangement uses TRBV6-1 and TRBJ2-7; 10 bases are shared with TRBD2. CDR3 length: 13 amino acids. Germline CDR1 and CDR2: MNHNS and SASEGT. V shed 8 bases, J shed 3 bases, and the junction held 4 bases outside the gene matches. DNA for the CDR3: TGTGCCAGCTCTAGCGGGGGCCTCTACGAGCAGTACTTC. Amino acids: CASSSGGLYEQYF.

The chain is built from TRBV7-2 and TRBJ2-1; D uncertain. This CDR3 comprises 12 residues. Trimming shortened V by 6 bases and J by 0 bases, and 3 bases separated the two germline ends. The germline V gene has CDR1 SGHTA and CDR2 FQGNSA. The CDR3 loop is CASSYSYNEQFF. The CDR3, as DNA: TGTGCCAGCAGTTACTCCTACAATGAGCAGTTCTTC.

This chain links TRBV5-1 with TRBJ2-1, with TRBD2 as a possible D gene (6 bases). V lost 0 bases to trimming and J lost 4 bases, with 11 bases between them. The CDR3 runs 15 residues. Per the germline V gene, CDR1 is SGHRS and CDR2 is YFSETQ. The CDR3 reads CASSLAPGGYNEQFF. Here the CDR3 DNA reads TGCGCCAGCAGCTTGGCCCCCGGGGGATACAATGAGCAGTTCTTC.

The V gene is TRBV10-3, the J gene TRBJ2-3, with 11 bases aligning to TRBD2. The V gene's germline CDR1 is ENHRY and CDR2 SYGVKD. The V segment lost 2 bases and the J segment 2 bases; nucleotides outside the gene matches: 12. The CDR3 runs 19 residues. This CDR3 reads CAISETLASGGSNTDTQYF. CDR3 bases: TGTGCCATCAGTGAGACCCTAGCTAGCGGGGGGAGTAACACAGATACGCAGTATTTT.

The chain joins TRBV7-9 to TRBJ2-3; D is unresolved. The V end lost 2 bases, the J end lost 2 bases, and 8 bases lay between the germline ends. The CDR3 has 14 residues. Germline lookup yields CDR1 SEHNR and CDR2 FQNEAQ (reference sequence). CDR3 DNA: TGTGCCAGCAGCTTAATCGGTAACACAGATACGCAGTATTTT. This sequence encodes CASSLIGNTDTQYF.

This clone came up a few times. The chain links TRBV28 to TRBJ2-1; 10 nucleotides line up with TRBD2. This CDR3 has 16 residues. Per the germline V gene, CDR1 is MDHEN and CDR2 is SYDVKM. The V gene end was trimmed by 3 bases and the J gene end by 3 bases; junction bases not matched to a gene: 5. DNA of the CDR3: TGTGCCAGCAGTTTTCTAGCGGGAGACCTCTACAATGAGCAGTTCTTC. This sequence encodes CASSFLAGDLYNEQFF. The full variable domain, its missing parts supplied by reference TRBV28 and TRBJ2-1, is DVKVTQSSRYLVKRTGEKVFLECVQDMDHENMFWYRQDPGLGLRLIYFSYDVKMKEKGDIPEGYSVSREKKERFSLILESASTNQTSMYLCASSFLAGDLYNEQFFGPGTRLTVL.

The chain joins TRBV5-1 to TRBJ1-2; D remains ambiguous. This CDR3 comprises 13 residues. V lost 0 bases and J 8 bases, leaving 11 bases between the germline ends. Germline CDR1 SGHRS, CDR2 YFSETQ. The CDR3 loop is CASSLGASSGYTF. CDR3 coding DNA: TGCGCCAGCAGCTTGGGGGCATCTTCGGGCTACACCTTC.

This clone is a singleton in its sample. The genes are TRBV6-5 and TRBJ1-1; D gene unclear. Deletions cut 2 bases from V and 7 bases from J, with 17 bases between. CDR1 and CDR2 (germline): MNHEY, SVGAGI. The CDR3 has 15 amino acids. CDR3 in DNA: TGTGCCAGCAGTTACAGCCAGGTGACCTCTCTTGAAGCTTTCTTT. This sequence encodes CASSYSQVTSLEAFF.

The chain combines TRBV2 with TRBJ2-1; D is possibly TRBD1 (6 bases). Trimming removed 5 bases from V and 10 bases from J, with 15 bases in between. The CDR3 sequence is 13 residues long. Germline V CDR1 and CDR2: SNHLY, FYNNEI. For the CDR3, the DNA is TGTGCCAGCAGTTACCTTGAGAGGGGGGAGCAGTTCTTC. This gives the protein CASSYLERGEQFF. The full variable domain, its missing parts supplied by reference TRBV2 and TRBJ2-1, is EPEVTQTPSHQVTQMGQEVILRCVPISNHLYFYWYRQILGQKVEFLVSFYNNEISEKSEIFDDQFSVERPDGSNFTLKIRSTKLEDSAMYFCASSYLERGEQFFGPGTRLTVL.

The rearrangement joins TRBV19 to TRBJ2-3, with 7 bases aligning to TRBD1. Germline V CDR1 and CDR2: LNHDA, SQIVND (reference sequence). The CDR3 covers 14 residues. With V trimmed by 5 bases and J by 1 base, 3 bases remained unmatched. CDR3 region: CASSDRVGTDTQYF. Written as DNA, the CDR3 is TGTGCCAGTAGTGACAGGGTCGGCACAGATACGCAGTATTTT.

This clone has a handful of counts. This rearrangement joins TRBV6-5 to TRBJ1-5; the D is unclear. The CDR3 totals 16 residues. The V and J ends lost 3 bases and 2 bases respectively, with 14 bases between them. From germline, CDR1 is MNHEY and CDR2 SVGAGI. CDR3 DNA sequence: TGTGCCAGCAGTTATAGTGGAGGCGGCGGCAATCAGCCCCAGCATTTT. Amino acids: CASSYSGGGGNQPQHF.

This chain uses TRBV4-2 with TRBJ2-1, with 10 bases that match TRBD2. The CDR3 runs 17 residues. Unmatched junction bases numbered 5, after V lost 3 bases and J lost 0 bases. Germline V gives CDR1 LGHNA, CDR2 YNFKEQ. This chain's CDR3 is CASSQTTSGVSYNEQFF. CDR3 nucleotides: TGTGCCAGCAGCCAGACTACTAGCGGGGTCTCCTACAATGAGCAGTTCTTC.

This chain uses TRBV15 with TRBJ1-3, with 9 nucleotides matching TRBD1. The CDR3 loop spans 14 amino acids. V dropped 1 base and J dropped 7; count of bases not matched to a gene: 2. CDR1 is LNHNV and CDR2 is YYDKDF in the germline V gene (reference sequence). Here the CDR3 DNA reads TGTGCCACCAGCAGAGTCGGGACAGGGAACACCATATATTTT. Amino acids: CATSRVGTGNTIYF.

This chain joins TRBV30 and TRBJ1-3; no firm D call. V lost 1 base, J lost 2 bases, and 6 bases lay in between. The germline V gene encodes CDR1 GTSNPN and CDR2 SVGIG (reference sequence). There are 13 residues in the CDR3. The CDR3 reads CAWSGGTGNTIYF. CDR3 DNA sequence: TGTGCCTGGAGTGGAGGGACTGGAAACACCATATATTTT.

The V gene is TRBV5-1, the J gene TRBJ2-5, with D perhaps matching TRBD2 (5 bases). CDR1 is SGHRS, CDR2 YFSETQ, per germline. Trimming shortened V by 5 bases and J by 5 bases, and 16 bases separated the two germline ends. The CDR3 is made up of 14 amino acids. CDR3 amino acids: CASRPNYGGETQYF. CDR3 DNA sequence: TGCGCCAGCAGGCCCAACTACGGCGGGGAGACCCAGTACTTC.